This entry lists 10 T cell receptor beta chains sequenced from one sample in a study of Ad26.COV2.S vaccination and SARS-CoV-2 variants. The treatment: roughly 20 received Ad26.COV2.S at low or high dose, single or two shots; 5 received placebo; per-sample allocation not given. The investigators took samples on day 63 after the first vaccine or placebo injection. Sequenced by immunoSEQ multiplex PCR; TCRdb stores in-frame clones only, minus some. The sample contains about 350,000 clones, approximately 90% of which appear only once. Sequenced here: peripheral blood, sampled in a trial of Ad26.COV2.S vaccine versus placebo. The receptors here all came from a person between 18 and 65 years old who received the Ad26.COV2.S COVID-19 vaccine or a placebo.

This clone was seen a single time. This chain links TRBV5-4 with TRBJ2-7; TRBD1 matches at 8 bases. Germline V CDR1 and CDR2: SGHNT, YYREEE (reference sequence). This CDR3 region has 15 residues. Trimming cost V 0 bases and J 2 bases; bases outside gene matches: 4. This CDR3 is CASSLGGTGTYEQYF. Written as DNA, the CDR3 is TGTGCCAGCAGCTTGGGAGGGACAGGAACCTACGAGCAGTACTTC.

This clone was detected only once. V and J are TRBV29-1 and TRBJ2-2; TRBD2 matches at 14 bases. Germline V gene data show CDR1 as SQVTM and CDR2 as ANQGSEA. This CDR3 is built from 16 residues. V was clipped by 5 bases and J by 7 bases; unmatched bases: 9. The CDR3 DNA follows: TGCAGCGTTTCTATTGGGACTAGCGGGAGCAACGGGGAGCTGTTTTTT. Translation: CSVSIGTSGSNGELFF.

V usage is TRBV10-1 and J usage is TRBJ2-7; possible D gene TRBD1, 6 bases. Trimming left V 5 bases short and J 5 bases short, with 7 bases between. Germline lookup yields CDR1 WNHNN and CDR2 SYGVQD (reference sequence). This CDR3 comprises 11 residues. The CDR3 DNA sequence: TGCGCCAGCAGTTCAGGGGACGAGCAGTACTTC. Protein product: CASSSGDEQYF.

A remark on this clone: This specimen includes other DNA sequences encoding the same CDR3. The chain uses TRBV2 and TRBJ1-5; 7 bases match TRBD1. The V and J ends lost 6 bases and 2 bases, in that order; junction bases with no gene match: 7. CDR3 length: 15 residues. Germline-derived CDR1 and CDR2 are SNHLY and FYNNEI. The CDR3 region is CASRGETGGNQPQHF. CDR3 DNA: TGTGCCAGCAGAGGGGAAACAGGGGGCAATCAGCCCCAGCATTTT.

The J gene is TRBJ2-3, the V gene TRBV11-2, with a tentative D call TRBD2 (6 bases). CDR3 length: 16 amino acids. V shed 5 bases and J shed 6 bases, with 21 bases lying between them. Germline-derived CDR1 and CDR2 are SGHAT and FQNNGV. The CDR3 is CASSPPRRGLPDTQYF. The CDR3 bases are TGTGCCAGCAGCCCACCCCGAAGGGGACTCCCGGATACGCAGTATTTT.

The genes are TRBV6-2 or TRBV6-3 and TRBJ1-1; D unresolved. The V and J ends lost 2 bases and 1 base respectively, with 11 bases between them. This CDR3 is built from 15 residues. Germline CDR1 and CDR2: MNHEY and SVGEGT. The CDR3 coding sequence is TGTGCCAGCAGTTACAAAGAAGTGAGGAACACTGAAGCTTTCTTT. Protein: CASSYKEVRNTEAFF.

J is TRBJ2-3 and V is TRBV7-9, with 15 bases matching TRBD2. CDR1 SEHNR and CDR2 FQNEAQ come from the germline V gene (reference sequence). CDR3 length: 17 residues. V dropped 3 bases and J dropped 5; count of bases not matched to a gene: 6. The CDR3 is CASSFVPGLAGGDTQYF. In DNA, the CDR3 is TGTGCCAGCAGCTTCGTCCCGGGACTAGCGGGAGGAGATACGCAGTATTTT.

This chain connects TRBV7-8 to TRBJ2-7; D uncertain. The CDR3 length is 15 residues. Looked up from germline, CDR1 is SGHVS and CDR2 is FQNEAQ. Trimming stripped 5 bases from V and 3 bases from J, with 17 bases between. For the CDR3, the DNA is TGTGCCAGCAGCCAACGGACCGACGCGTTCTACGAGCAGTACTTC. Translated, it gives CASSQRTDAFYEQYF.

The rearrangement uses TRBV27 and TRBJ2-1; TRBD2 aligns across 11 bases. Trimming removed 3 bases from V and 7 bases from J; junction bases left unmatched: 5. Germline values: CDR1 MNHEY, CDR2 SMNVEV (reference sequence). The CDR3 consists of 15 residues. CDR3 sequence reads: CASSFLSGRGNEQFF. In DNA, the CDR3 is TGTGCCAGCAGTTTCCTTAGCGGGAGGGGAAATGAGCAGTTCTTC.

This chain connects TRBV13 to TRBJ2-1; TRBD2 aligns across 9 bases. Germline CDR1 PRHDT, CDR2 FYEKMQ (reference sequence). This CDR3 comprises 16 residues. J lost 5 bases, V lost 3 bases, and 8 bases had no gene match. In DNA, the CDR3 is TGTGCCAGCAGCTTTCCCCTGGCTAGCGGGGACAATGAGCAGTTCTTC. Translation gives CASSFPLASGDNEQFF.